The entry that follows covers one T cell receptor beta chain sequence. The antigen remains undetermined. Trimming pared 6 bases from V and 4 bases from J, leaving 7 bases between. The CDR3 loop spans 12 amino acids. From germline, CDR1 is LNHDA and CDR2 SQIVND (reference sequence). Template was genomic DNA from frozen, unsorted single-cell suspensions. Only in-frame clones appear in the TCRdb table, and some are missing; sequencing was by immunoSEQ multiplex PCR. The data hold 14,000 to 15,000 clones, with roughly 69% observed a single time. This record comes from a study of immune cell composition in non-small cell lung cancer. In the study overall: Lung adenocarcinoma or squamous carcinoma made up most tumours. Study results and limitations: Squamous carcinomas (roughly 80%) more often had tumour-associated clones >0.5% than adenocarcinomas (33%). Shared sequences between tumour-reactive and dominant in vivo clones were not proven.

Source material: lung tumor tissue. The V call is TRBV19, the J call TRBJ1-5; D remains unclear. The source of this sequence is a human donor with non-small cell lung cancer. The CDR3 sequence: CASSFVNQPQHF. The CDR3 region has the DNA TGTGCCAGTAGCTTTGTAAATCAGCCCCAGCATTTT.